Here is one TCR beta chain with its context. Only in-frame clones appear in the TCRdb table, and some are missing; sequencing was by immunoSEQ multiplex PCR. The sample consists of around 190,000 clones, 90% to 95% of them appearing once. Per germline, CDR1 MNHEY and CDR2 SVGEGT. The CDR3 is 13 amino acids. Trimming stripped 6 bases from V and 6 bases from J, with 12 bases between. The data derive from a study of control samples from healthy donors and cancer patients. The receptor was derived from a man aged 25 to 40 in good health. The sample comprised blood. The rearrangement joins TRBV6-2 or TRBV6-3 to TRBJ1-5; D possibly corresponds to TRBD1 (6 bases). The CDR3 loop is CASSITGTQPQHF. In DNA, the CDR3 is TGTGCCAGCAGCATCACAGGGACTCAGCCCCAGCATTTT.